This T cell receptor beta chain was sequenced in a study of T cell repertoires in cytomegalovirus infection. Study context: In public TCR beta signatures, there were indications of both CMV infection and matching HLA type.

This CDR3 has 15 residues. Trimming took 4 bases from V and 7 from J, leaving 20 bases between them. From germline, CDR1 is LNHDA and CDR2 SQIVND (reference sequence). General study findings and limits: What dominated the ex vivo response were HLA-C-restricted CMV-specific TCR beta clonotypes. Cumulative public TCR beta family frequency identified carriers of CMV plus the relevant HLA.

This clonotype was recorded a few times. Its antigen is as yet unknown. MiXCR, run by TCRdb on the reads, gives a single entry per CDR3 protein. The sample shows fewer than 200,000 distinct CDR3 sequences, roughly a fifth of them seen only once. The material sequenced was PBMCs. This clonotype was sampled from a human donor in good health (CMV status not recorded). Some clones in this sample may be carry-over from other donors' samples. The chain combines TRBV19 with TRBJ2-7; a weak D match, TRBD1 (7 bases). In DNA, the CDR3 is TGTGCCAGTAGTAGTGGGGGGACAGTTGTGCGGGAGCAGTACTTC. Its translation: CASSSGGTVVREQYF.